This TCR beta chain was sequenced in a study of regulatory T cells in long-lasting Graves disease. General study points: Sharing of public clonotypes was greater in persistent patients (around 3,000) than in new patients (about 970). With a small sample size, accuracy may have been reduced.

The length of the CDR3 is 15 residues. Between the trimmed V and J ends, which lost 3 bases and 8 bases, there was a span of 19 bases. Germline values: CDR1 SGHAT, CDR2 FQNNGV. The time point is: persistent/refractory GD, antithyroid drugs over 5 years with positive TRAb. The TCR library used RNA extracted from PBMCs. In this sample, this clonotype turned up a few times. The antigen is unknown. With iRepertoire HTBI primers and Arm-PCR of CDR3 regions, TCR beta libraries were built. TCRdb independently ran MiXCR on the multiplex PCR reads; one entry per CDR3 protein. The table records some 280,000 distinct CDR3 sequences, 20% to 25% of them present only once.

V usage is TRBV11-2 and J usage is TRBJ1-2; maybe TRBD1 (6 bases). This receptor was taken from a female donor with Graves disease. Sample: peripheral blood mononuclear cells (PBMCs), taken when the disease was refractory, from a patient treated with antithyroid drugs. The CDR3 is CASSLGEGGFGGYTF. The CDR3 DNA is TGTGCCAGCAGCTTGGGCGAGGGGGGCTTTGGAGGCTACACCTTC.